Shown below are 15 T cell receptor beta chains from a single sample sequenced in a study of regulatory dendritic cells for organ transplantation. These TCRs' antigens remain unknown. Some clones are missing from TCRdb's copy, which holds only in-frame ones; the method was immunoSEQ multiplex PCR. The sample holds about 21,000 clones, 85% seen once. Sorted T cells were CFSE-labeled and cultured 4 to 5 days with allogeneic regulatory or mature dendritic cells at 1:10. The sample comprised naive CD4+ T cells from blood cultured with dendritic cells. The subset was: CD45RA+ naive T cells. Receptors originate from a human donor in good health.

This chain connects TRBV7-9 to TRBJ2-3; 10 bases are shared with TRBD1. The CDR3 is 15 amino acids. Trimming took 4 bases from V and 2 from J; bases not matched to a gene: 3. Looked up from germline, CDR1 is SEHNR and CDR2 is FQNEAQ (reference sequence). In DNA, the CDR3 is TGTGCCAGCAGCTCGACAGGGGGCAACACAGATACGCAGTATTTT. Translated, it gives CASSSTGGNTDTQYF.

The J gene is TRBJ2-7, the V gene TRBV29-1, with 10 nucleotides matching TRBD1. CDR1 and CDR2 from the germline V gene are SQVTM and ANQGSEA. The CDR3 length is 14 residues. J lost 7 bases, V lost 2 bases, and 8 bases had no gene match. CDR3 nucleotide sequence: TGCAGCGTTGAAACGGGACAGGGGACGGAAGAGCAGTACTTC. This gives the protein CSVETGQGTEEQYF.

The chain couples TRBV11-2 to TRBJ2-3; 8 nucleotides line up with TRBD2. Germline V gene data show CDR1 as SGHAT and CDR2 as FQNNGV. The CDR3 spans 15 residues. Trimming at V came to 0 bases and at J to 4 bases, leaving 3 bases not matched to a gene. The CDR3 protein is CASSLDRGGADTQYF. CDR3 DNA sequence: TGTGCCAGCAGCTTAGATCGGGGGGGGGCAGATACGCAGTATTTT.

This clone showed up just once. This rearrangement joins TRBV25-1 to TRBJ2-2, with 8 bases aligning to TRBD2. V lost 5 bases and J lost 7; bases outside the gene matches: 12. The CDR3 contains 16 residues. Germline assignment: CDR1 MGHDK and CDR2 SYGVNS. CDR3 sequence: CASSRPQGSGSGELFF. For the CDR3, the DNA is TGTGCCAGCAGTCGGCCTCAGGGGAGCGGGAGCGGGGAGCTGTTTTTT.

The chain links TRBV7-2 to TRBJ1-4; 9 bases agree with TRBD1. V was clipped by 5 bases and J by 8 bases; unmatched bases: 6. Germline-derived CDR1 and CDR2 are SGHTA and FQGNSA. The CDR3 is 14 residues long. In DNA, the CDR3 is TGTGCCAGCAGCCAGGACAGGGGTCGAGAAAAACTGTTTTTT. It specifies CASSQDRGREKLFF.

The CDR3 DNA reads as TGTGCCAGCAGCTTGGCAGGGGGCGCGGATGAAAAACTGTTTTTT. Translation: CASSLAGGADEKLFF. V and J are TRBV5-6 and TRBJ1-4, with 8 bases lining up with TRBD1. V lost 0 bases and J lost 6; bases outside the gene matches: 4. The length of the CDR3 is 15 residues. CDR1 and CDR2 (germline): SGHDT, YYEEEE.

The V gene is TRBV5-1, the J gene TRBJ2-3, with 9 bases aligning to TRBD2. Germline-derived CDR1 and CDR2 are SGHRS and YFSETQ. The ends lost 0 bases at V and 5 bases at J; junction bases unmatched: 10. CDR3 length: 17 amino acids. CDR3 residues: CASSLVGSGRSGDTQYF. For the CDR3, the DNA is TGCGCCAGCAGCTTGGTGGGTAGCGGGAGATCAGGAGATACGCAGTATTTT.

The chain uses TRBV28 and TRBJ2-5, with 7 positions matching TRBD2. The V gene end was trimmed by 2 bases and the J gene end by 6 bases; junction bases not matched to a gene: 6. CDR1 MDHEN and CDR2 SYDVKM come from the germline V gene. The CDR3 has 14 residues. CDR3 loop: CASSLAGATKTQYF. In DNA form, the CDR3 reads TGTGCCAGCAGTTTAGCGGGAGCTACGAAGACCCAGTACTTC.

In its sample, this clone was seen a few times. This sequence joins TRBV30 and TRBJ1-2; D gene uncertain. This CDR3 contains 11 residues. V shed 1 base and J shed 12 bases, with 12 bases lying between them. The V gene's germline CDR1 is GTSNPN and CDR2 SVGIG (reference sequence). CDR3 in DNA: TGTGCCTGGAGTGCCCGGGAATACCACACCTTC. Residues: CAWSAREYHTF.

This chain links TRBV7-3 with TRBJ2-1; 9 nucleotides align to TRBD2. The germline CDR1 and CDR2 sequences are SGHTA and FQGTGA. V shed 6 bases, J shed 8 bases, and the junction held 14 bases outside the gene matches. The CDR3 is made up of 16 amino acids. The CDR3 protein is CASRWLAGAPFDEQFF. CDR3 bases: TGTGCCAGCAGATGGTTAGCGGGAGCGCCATTCGATGAGCAGTTCTTC.

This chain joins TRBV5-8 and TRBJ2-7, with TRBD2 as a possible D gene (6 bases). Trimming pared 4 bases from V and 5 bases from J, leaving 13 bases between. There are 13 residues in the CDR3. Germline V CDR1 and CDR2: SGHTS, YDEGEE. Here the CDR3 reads CASSLLLAHEQYF. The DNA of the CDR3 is TGTGCCAGCAGCCTGCTACTAGCTCACGAGCAGTACTTC. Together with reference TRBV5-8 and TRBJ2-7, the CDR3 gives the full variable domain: EAGVTQSPTHLIKTRGQQATLRCSPISGHTSVYWYQQALGLGLQFLLWYDEGEERNRGNFPPRFSGRQFPNYSSELNVNALELEDSALYLCASSLLLAHEQYFGPGTRLTVT.

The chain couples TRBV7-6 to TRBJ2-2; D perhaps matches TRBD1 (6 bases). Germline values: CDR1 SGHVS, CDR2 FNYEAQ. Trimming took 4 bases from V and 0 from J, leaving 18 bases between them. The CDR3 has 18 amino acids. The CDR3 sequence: CASSSRQAYNPNTGELFF. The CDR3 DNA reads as TGTGCCAGCAGCTCAAGACAGGCGTATAACCCGAACACCGGGGAGCTGTTTTTT.

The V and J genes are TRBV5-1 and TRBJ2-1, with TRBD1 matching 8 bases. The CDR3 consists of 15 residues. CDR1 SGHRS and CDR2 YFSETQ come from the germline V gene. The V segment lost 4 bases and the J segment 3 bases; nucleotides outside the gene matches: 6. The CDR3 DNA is TGCGCCAGCAGCCAAACAGGGGGTTACTACAATGAGCAGTTCTTC. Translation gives CASSQTGGYYNEQFF.

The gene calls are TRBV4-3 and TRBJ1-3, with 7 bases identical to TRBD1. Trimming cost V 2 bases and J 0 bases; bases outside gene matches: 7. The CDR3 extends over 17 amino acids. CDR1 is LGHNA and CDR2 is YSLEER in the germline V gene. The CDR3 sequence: CASSQQSTGFSGNTIYF. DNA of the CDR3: TGCGCCAGCAGCCAACAGTCGACAGGGTTCTCTGGAAACACCATATATTTT.

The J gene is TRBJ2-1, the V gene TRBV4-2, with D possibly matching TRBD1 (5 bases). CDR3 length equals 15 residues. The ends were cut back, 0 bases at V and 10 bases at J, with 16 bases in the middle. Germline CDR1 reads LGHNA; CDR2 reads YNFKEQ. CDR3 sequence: CASSQDSFSGNEQFF. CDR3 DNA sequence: TGTGCCAGCAGCCAAGATAGTTTTTCAGGGAACGAGCAGTTCTTC.